The 5 T cell receptor beta chains below all came from one sample that was sequenced in a study of blood T cell repertoires in COVID-19. Assay: immunoSEQ multiplex PCR; the TCRdb copy retains only in-frame clones and omits some. The data show about 240,000 clones, about 80% seen once. The sample was peripheral blood. The receptors were gathered from an elderly woman with acute or convalescent COVID-19.

The chain links TRBV5-1 to TRBJ2-7; no firm D call. The CDR3 length is 13 residues. V was pared by 0 bases and J by 3 bases, with 7 bases between. Germline CDR1 SGHRS, CDR2 YFSETQ. CDR3 DNA sequence: TGCGCCAGCAGCTTGGCCACGAGCTACGAGCAGTACTTC. Translating gives CASSLATSYEQYF.

The rearrangement links TRBV19 to TRBJ2-5; 8 bases are a match to TRBD1. V dropped 10 bases and J dropped 4; count of bases not matched to a gene: 2. From germline, CDR1 is LNHDA and CDR2 SQIVND (reference sequence). The CDR3 consists of 11 residues. CDR3 coding DNA: TGTGCCACCAGGGGGCGAGAGACCCAGTACTTC. It encodes CATRGRETQYF.

The V and J genes are TRBV2 and TRBJ2-7; D perhaps matches TRBD1 (6 bases). Per germline, CDR1 SNHLY and CDR2 FYNNEI. V lost 1 base to trimming and J lost 3 bases, with 13 bases between them. This CDR3 region has 15 residues. CDR3 region: CASSEGGTLNYEQYF. CDR3 bases: TGTGCCAGCAGTGAAGGTGGGACACTGAACTACGAGCAGTACTTC.

The chain employs TRBV5-6 and TRBJ1-6, with D unclear. V was clipped by 0 bases and J by 8 bases, with 9 bases between them. The germline V gene has CDR1 SGHDT and CDR2 YYEEEE. The CDR3 sequence is 14 residues long. The CDR3 spells CASSLEGRDSPLHF. CDR3 DNA sequence: TGTGCCAGCAGCTTGGAAGGGCGGGATTCACCCCTCCACTTT.

V is TRBV19 and J is TRBJ2-1; TRBD2 is a possible D gene (5 bases). This CDR3 comprises 19 residues. Trimming shortened V by 0 bases and J by 0 bases, and 18 bases separated the two germline ends. Germline assignment: CDR1 LNHDA and CDR2 SQIVND (reference sequence). This chain's CDR3 is CASSIDLGLAPSSYNEQFF. The CDR3 coding sequence is TGTGCCAGTAGTATAGATCTTGGGCTAGCCCCGAGCTCCTACAATGAGCAGTTCTTC.